These 10 T cell receptor beta chains share one sample of origin, sequenced in a study of metastatic and nonmetastatic thyroid tumors. TCRdb re-processed the PCR reads through MiXCR. The sample has under 35,000 clones, under 25% seen once. Each patient came to thyroid surgery without any prior treatment (of any kind). Source material: blood. The origin of the receptors is a female donor with papillary thyroid cancer or a benign thyroid nodule (not recorded which). Some clones in this sample may be carry-over from other donors' samples.

At least ten counts were recorded for this clone. Other DNA sequences of this sample code for an identical CDR3. The gene calls are TRBV20-1 and TRBJ2-1; D uncertain. From germline, CDR1 is DFQATT and CDR2 SNEGSKA (reference sequence). Trimming removed 1 base at V and 7 bases at J, with 17 bases between. The CDR3 extends over 15 amino acids. The CDR3 region has the DNA TGCAGTGCTAGAGGGGAAGGCAGTGATTGGAATGAGCAGTTCTTC. As protein: CSARGEGSDWNEQFF.

The genes are TRBV5-1 and TRBJ2-1, with 7 bases fitting TRBD2. Germline V gene lookup returns CDR1 SGHRS and CDR2 YFSETQ. V trimming: 4 bases; J trimming: 2 bases; junction bases outside the gene matches: 6. CDR3 size: 15 residues. As DNA, the CDR3 is TGCGCCAGCAGCGGCGGGGAGGGCCCCTACAATGAGCAGTTCTTC. Its translation is CASSGGEGPYNEQFF.

This clone was seen a handful of times. Since a much larger clone is just one base distant, this may be a read error. This rearrangement joins TRBV20-1 to TRBJ2-5, with 7 positions matching TRBD1. V shed 4 bases, J shed 5 bases, and the junction held 10 bases outside the gene matches. Germline CDR1 reads DFQATT; CDR2 reads SNEGSKA (reference sequence). The length of the CDR3 is 14 residues. The CDR3: CSAIDIGGFETQYF. CDR3 DNA: TGCAGTGCTATAGATATAGGGGGCTTTGAGACCCAGTACTTC.

This clone was seen many times. The genes are TRBV2 and TRBJ2-5; the match to TRBD2 covers 7 bases. The CDR3 is 14 residues long. The V and J ends lost 7 bases and 0 bases, in that order; junction bases with no gene match: 5. Germline CDR1 is SNHLY and CDR2 is FYNNEI. The CDR3 region is CASKTSTNQETQYF. CDR3 sequence (DNA): TGTGCCAGCAAGACTAGCACAAACCAAGAGACCCAGTACTTC.

This clone was seen many times. The rearrangement joins TRBV7-2 to TRBJ1-5; 8 bases are shared with TRBD1. Germline CDR1 and CDR2: SGHTA and FQGNSA. Unmatched junction bases numbered 6, after V lost 4 bases and J lost 4 bases. The CDR3 is made up of 15 amino acids. DNA of the CDR3: TGTGCCAGCAGCTCCCGGACAGGGTATAATCAGCCCCAGCATTTT. This gives the protein CASSSRTGYNQPQHF. The full variable domain, completed using reference TRBV7-2 and TRBJ1-5, is GAGVSQSPSNKVTEKGKDVELRCDPISGHTALYWYRQSLGQGLEFLIYFQGNSAPDKSGLPSDRFSAERTGGSVSTLTIQRTQQEDSAVYLCASSSRTGYNQPQHFGDGTRLSIL.

This clone was seen repeatedly, ten times or more. V gene TRBV20-1 combines with J gene TRBJ2-1, with TRBD2 matching over 13 bases. Germline assignment: CDR1 DFQATT and CDR2 SNEGSKA (reference sequence). V trimming: 3 bases; J trimming: 0 bases; junction bases outside the gene matches: 8. This CDR3 has 18 amino acids. The CDR3 DNA reads as TGCAGTGCTAGGGGGACTAGCGGGGATCCAAGCTCCTACAATGAGCAGTTCTTC. The encoded protein is CSARGTSGDPSSYNEQFF.

Ten or more counts support this clone. The rearrangement links TRBV11-2 to TRBJ2-5; 9 bases align to TRBD2. With V trimmed by 3 bases and J by 3 bases, 5 bases remained unmatched. CDR1 and CDR2 (germline): SGHAT, FQNNGV. The CDR3 spans 15 residues. CDR3 amino acids: CASSFIAGDKETQYF. In DNA, the CDR3 is TGTGCCAGCAGCTTTATAGCGGGAGATAAAGAGACCCAGTACTTC. Variable domain in full (rest from reference TRBV11-2 and TRBJ2-5): EAGVAQSPRYKIIEKRQSVAFWCNPISGHATLYWYQQILGQGPKLLIQFQNNGVVDDSQLPKDRFSAERLKGVDSTLKIQPAKLEDSAVYLCASSFIAGDKETQYFGPGTRLLVL.

The CDR3 reads CASSVRVSYEQYF. The CDR3 nucleotides are TGTGCCAGCAGCGTCAGGGTTTCCTACGAGCAGTACTTC. The V call is TRBV9, the J call TRBJ2-7, with a weak D call TRBD1 (5 bases). The CDR3 length is 13 residues. Trimming shortened V by 2 bases and J by 1 base, and 7 bases separated the two germline ends. CDR1 is SGDLS, CDR2 YYNGEE, per germline. The full variable domain, with the rest looked up from reference TRBV9 and TRBJ2-7, is DSGVTQTPKHLITATGQRVTLRCSPRSGDLSVYWYQQSLDQGLQFLIQYYNGEERAKGNILERFSAQQFPDLHSELNLSSLELGDSALYFCASSVRVSYEQYFGPGTRLTVT.

This clone was detected ten times or more. Other DNA sequences from this sample encode an identical CDR3 as well. This rearrangement joins TRBV5-1 to TRBJ2-3, with a possible D match to TRBD1 (5 bases). This CDR3 is 14 amino acids long. V was trimmed by 1 base and J by 6 bases, leaving 12 bases between them. Germline V gene lookup returns CDR1 SGHRS and CDR2 YFSETQ. The CDR3 loop is CASSLTRSGDTQYF. CDR3 in DNA: TGCGCCAGCAGCTTGACTCGCTCAGGGGATACGCAGTATTTT.

The chain employs TRBV28 and TRBJ2-5; 8 bases are shared with TRBD2. There are 14 residues in the CDR3. CDR1 is MDHEN, CDR2 SYDVKM, per germline. The trim removed 7 bases at V and 3 bases at J, leaving 7 bases unmatched. The CDR3 loop is CASKFRGGEETQYF. DNA of the CDR3: TGTGCCAGCAAATTCCGGGGGGGAGAAGAGACCCAGTACTTC.